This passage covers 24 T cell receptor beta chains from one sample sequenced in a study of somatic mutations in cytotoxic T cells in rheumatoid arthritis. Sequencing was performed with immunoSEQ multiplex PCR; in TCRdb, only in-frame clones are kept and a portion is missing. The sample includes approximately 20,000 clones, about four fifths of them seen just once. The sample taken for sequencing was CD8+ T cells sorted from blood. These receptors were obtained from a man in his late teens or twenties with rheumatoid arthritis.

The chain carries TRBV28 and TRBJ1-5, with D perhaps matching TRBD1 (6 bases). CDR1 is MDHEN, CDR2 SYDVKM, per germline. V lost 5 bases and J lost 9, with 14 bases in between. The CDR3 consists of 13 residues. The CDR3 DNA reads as TGTGCCAGCAGTATACAGGGTCGGGCGCCCCAGCATTTT. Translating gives CASSIQGRAPQHF.

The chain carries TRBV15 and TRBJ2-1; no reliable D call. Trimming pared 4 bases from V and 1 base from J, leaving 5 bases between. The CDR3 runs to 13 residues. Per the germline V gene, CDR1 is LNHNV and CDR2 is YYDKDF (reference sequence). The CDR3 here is CATSKGSYNEQFF. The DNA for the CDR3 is TGTGCCACCAGCAAGGGTTCCTACAATGAGCAGTTCTTC.

The CDR3 is CASSLVGWETQYF. The DNA for the CDR3 is TGTGCCAGCAGCTTGGTAGGGTGGGAGACCCAGTACTTC. This chain uses TRBV5-6 with TRBJ2-5; no reliable D call. This CDR3 has 13 residues. Germline V CDR1 and CDR2: SGHDT, YYEEEE. V lost 0 bases, J lost 5 bases, and 8 bases lay in between.

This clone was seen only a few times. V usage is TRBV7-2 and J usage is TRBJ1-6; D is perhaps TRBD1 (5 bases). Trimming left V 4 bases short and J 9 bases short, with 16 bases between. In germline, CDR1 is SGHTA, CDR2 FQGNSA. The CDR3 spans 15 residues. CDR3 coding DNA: TGTGCCAGCAGCTCGGCTCCAGGGTGGGGTTCACCCCTCCACTTT. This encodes CASSSAPGWGSPLHF.

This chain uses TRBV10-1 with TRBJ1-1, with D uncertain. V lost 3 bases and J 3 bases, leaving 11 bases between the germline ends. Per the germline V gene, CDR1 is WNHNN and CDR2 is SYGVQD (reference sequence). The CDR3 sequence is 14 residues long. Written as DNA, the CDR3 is TGCGCCAGCAGTGACCTCGTAGGATACACTGAAGCTTTCTTT. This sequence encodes CASSDLVGYTEAFF.

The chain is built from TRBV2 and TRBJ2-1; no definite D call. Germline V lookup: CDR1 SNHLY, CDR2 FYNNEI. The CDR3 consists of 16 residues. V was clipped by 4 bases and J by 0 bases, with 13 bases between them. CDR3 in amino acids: CASSVPPVRSYNEQFF. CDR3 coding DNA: TGTGCCAGCAGTGTTCCCCCGGTCCGCTCCTACAATGAGCAGTTCTTC.

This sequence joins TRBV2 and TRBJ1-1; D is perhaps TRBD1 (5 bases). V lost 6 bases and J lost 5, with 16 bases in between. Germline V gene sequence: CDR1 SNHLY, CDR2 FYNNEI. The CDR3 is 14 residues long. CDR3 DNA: TGTGCCAGCAGGACAGTGGGGACGGGGACTGAAGCTTTCTTT. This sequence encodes CASRTVGTGTEAFF.

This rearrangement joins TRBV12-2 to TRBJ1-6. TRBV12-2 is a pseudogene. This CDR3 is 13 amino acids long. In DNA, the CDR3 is TGTGCAAGTCGCTTAGTTTCCGTCGGAGGCCTCCACTTT. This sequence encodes CASRLVSVGGLHF.

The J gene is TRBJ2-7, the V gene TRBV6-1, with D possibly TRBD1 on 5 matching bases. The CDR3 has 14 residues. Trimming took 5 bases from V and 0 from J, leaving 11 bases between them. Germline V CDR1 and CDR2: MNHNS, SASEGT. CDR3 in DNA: TGTGCCAGCAGTAAGGACACCTACTCCTACGAGCAGTACTTC. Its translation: CASSKDTYSYEQYF.

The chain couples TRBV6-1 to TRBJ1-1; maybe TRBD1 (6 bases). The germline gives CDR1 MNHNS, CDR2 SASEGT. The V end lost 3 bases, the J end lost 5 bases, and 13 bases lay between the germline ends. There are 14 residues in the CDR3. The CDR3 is CASSDVTRGTEAFF. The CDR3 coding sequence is TGTGCCAGCAGTGATGTTACTAGGGGGACTGAAGCTTTCTTT.

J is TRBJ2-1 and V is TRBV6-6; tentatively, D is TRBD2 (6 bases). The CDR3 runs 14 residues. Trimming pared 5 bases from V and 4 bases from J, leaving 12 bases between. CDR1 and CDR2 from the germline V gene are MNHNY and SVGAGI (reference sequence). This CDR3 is CASSLPGRYNEQFF. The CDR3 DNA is TGTGCCAGCAGTCTCCCCGGGAGATACAATGAGCAGTTCTTC.

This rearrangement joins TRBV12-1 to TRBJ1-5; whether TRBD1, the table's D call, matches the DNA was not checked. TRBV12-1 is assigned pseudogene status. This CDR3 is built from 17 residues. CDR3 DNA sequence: TGTGCCAGCAGCTCCCCGGGACAGGGTCCATGGAATCAGCCCCAGCATTTT. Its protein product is CASSSPGQGPWNQPQHF.

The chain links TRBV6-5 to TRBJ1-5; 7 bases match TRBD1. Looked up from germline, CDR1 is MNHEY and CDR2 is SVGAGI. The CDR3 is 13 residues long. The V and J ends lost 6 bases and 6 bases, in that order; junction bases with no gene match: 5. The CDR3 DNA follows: TGTGCCAGCAGGACAGGGCTCGGTCAGCCCCAGCATTTT. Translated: CASRTGLGQPQHF.

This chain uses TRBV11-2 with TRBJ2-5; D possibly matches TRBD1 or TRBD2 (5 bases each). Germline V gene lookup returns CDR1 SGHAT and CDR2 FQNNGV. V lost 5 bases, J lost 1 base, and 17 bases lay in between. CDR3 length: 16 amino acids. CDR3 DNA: TGTGCCAGCAGCCCGAGGGGCGGGTTATCCCAAGAGACCCAGTACTTC. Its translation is CASSPRGGLSQETQYF. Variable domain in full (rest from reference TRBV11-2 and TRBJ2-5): EAGVAQSPRYKIIEKRQSVAFWCNPISGHATLYWYQQILGQGPKLLIQFQNNGVVDDSQLPKDRFSAERLKGVDSTLKIQPAKLEDSAVYLCASSPRGGLSQETQYFGPGTRLLVL.

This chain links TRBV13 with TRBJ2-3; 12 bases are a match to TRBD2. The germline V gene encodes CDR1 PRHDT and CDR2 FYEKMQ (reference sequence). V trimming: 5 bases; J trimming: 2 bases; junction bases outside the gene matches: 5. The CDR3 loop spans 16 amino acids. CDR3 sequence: CASSQGLAGYTDTQYF. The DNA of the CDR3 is TGTGCCAGCAGCCAGGGACTAGCGGGCTACACAGATACGCAGTATTTT.

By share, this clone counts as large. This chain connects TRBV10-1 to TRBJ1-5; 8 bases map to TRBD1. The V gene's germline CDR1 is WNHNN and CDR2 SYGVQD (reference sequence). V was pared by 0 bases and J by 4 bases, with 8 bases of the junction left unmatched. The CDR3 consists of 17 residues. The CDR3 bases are TGCGCCAGCAGTGAGTCTCAGACAGGGGCCTCGAATCAGCCCCAGCATTTT. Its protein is CASSESQTGASNQPQHF.

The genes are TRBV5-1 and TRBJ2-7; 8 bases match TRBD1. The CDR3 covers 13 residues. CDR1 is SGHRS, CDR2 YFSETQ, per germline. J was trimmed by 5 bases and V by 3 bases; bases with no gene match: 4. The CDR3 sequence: CASSSQGANEQYF. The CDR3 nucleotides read TGCGCCAGCAGCTCTCAGGGGGCGAACGAGCAGTACTTC.

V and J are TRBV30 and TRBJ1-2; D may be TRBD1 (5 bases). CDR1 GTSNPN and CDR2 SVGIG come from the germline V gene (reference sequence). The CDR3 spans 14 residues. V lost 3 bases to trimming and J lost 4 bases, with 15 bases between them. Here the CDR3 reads CAWRMGPIGYGYTF. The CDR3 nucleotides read TGTGCCTGGAGGATGGGACCGATTGGCTATGGCTACACCTTC.

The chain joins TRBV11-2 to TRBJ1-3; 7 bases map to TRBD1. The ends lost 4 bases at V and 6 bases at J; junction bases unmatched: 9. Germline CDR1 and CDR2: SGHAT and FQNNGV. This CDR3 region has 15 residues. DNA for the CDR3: TGTGCCAGCAGCTACCTCGACAGGGAAGTAAACACCATATATTTT. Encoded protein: CASSYLDREVNTIYF.

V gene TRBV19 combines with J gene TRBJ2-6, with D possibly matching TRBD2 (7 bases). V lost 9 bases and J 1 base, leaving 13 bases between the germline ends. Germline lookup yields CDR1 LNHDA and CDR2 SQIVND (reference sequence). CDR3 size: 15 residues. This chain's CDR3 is CASEGGVSGANVLTF. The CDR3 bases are TGTGCCAGCGAGGGGGGGGTTTCTGGGGCCAACGTCCTGACTTTC. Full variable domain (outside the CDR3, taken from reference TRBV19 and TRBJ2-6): DGGITQSPKYLFRKEGQNVTLSCEQNLNHDAMYWYRQDPGQGLRLIYYSQIVNDFQKGDIAEGYSVSREKKESFPLTVTSAQKNPTAFYLCASEGGVSGANVLTFGAGSRLTVL.

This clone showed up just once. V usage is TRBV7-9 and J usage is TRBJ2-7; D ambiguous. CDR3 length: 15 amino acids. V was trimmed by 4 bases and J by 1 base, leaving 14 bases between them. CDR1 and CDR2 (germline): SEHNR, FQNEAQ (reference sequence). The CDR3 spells CASSSASLGSYEQYF. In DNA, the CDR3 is TGTGCCAGCAGCTCCGCCTCCCTGGGATCCTACGAGCAGTACTTC.

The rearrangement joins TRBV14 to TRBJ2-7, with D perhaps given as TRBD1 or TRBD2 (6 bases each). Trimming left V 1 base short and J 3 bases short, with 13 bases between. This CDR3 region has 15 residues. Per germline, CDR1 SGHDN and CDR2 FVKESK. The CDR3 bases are TGTGCCAGCAGCCAAGGCCCGGGGGCCTACTACGAGCAGTACTTC. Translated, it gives CASSQGPGAYYEQYF.

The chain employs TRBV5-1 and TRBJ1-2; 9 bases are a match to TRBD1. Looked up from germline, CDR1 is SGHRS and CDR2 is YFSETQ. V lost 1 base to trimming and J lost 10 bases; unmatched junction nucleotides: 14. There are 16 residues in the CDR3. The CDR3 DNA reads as TGCGCCAGCAGCTTGTCCTTAGGGACAGGGATCCTTCACTACACCTTC. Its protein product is CASSLSLGTGILHYTF.

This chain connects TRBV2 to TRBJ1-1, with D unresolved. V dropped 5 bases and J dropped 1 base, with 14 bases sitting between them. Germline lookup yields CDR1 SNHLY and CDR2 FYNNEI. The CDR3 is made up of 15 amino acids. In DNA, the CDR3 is TGTGCCAGCAGTCCGGACGGATCTAAGAACACTGAAGCTTTCTTT. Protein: CASSPDGSKNTEAFF.